This T cell receptor (beta chain) originates from a study of a mutant IDH1 vaccine in newly diagnosed glioma. Study summary: Most patients had radiochemotherapy with temozolomide before enrollment; others had one alone.

The repertoire was sequenced with immunoSEQ multiplex PCR; TCRdb's copy has only in-frame clones and lacks some. In the table there are approximately 92,000 clones, roughly 75% of which are singletons. Time point described: baseline, week 1 (first vaccination visit). Specified treatment: pre-vaccination baseline after standard-of-care therapy. The donor cohort comprised cases of new WHO grade 3 or 4 IDH1-mutant, ATRX-lost astrocytoma. The V end lost 5 bases, the J end lost 6 bases, and 15 bases lay between the germline ends. Germline CDR1 reads SGHNT; CDR2 reads YENEEA. This CDR3 spans 14 amino acids.

The sequenced sample was PBMCs, obtained from a glioma patient treated with radiotherapy, temozolomide or both. The chain is built from TRBV11-3 and TRBJ2-3, with D possibly matching TRBD2 (6 bases). This TCR came from a man aged 40-49 years with glioma. The CDR3 is CASSRGRLLDTQYF. Written as DNA, the CDR3 is TGTGCCAGCAGCCGGGGGAGGCTGTTGGATACGCAGTATTTT.